A single sample gave rise to the 16 T cell receptor beta chains below, sequenced in a study of beta chain features in type 1 diabetes. Every bit of the isolated RNA underwent reverse transcription, so sequencing read expressed TCRB transcripts. Assay used: immunoSEQ multiplex PCR; TCRdb lists only in-frame clones, some missing. The sample holds 850,000 to 900,000 clones, around a sixth seen once. Source material: naive CD4+ T cells from blood. These receptors all come from a woman under 30 in good health.

The V call is TRBV5-1, the J call TRBJ2-3; weak D call: TRBD1 (6 bases). Germline values: CDR1 SGHRS, CDR2 YFSETQ. The CDR3 runs to 17 residues. V shed 4 bases and J shed 8 bases, with 26 bases lying between them. CDR3 sequence reads: CASSPTTTRVGGSTQYF. The DNA for the CDR3 is TGCGCCAGCAGCCCGACGACCACCCGGGTAGGGGGTAGTACGCAGTATTTT.

This clone was found a few times. The chain joins TRBV19 to TRBJ1-3; D not certain. Germline-derived CDR1 and CDR2 are LNHDA and SQIVND (reference sequence). With 5 bases removed from V and 3 bases from J, the gap between germline ends came to 5 bases. This CDR3 has 12 amino acids. The CDR3 DNA reads TGTGCCAGTAGTCCGAATGGAAACACCATATATTTT. Protein sequence: CASSPNGNTIYF.

This clone has just a few counts. CDR3 coding DNA: TGTGCCAGCAGTTTATCCCCGGACACCTCCTACAATGAGCAGTTCTTC. Its translation: CASSLSPDTSYNEQFF. J is TRBJ2-1 and V is TRBV28; maybe TRBD1 (5 bases). Germline V gene lookup returns CDR1 MDHEN and CDR2 SYDVKM. The CDR3 spans 16 residues. V lost 1 base and J 0 bases, leaving 10 bases between the germline ends.

The J gene is TRBJ2-1, the V gene TRBV28; tentatively, D is TRBD1 (6 bases). V dropped 5 bases and J dropped 0 bases, with 11 bases sitting between them. The germline CDR1 and CDR2 sequences are MDHEN and SYDVKM. The CDR3 length is 15 residues. The CDR3 nucleotides are TGTGCCAGCAGTCAAACAGGGTTCTCCTACAATGAGCAGTTCTTC. It translates to CASSQTGFSYNEQFF.

The J gene is TRBJ1-4, the V gene TRBV6-6, with D maybe TRBD1 (5 bases). Germline CDR1 and CDR2: MNHNY and SVGAGI (reference sequence). CDR3 length: 15 amino acids. V was trimmed by 3 bases and J by 1 base, leaving 9 bases between them. The CDR3 nucleotides read TGTGCCAGCAGTTATTCCGGGGGAACTAATGAAAAACTGTTTTTT. Its translation is CASSYSGGTNEKLFF.

Here the CDR3 reads CASTRDRVASNYGYTF. The CDR3 coding sequence is TGTGCCAGCACCAGGGACAGGGTAGCCAGCAACTATGGCTACACCTTC. The chain has TRBV5-4 and TRBJ1-2; 9 positions agree with TRBD1. Losses at the gene ends were 6 bases for V and 2 bases for J; bases not matched to a gene: 11. This CDR3 is 16 amino acids long. Per the germline V gene, CDR1 is SGHNT and CDR2 is YYREEE (reference sequence). Full variable domain (remainder filled in from reference TRBV5-4 and TRBJ1-2): ETGVTQSPTHLIKTRGQQVTLRCSSQSGHNTVSWYQQALGQGPQFIFQYYREEENGRGNFPPRFSGLQFPNYSSELNVNALELDDSALYLCASTRDRVASNYGYTFGSGTRLTVV.

This clone was counted a few times. The identical CDR3 is also encoded by other nucleotide sequences in the sample. This chain uses TRBV6-6 with TRBJ1-1; D uncertain. The germline gives CDR1 MNHNY, CDR2 SVGAGI (reference sequence). CDR3 size: 13 residues. V was cut by 2 bases and J by 2 bases, with 6 bases left in between. The CDR3 region is CASSYMGNTEAFF. The CDR3 bases are TGTGCCAGCAGTTACATGGGTAACACTGAAGCTTTCTTT.

Points on this clone: The same CDR3 arises from other DNA sequences in this sample as well. The V call is TRBV18, the J call TRBJ2-5; unclear D gene. The V gene's germline CDR1 is KGHSH and CDR2 LQKENI. The germline V and J ends were trimmed by 3 bases and 3 bases, with 5 bases remaining between them. The CDR3 runs 12 residues. CDR3 region: CASSPYEETQYF. The CDR3 DNA reads TGTGCCAGCTCACCTTATGAAGAGACCCAGTACTTC.

The rearrangement links TRBV28 to TRBJ2-5; 14 bases line up with TRBD2. V dropped 7 bases and J dropped 4; count of bases not matched to a gene: 5. The CDR3 has 15 amino acids. Per germline, CDR1 MDHEN and CDR2 SYDVKM. CDR3 bases: TGTGCCAGCAAGGGGACTAGCGGGAGAGGAGAGACCCAGTACTTC. Translation gives CASKGTSGRGETQYF.

CDR3 loop: CASSVQGANFNEQFF. The CDR3 coding sequence is TGTGCCAGCAGCGTACAGGGGGCGAATTTCAATGAGCAGTTCTTC. The genes are TRBV9 and TRBJ2-1; TRBD1 matches 8 bases. Unmatched junction bases numbered 6, after V lost 1 base and J lost 6 bases. Looked up from germline, CDR1 is SGDLS and CDR2 is YYNGEE. The CDR3 extends over 15 amino acids. The full variable domain, rest sourced from reference TRBV9 and TRBJ2-1, is DSGVTQTPKHLITATGQRVTLRCSPRSGDLSVYWYQQSLDQGLQFLIQYYNGEERAKGNILERFSAQQFPDLHSELNLSSLELGDSALYFCASSVQGANFNEQFFGPGTRLTVL.

This clone was counted a few times. The genes are TRBV6-6 and TRBJ2-7; 7 bases are a match to TRBD2. CDR1 MNHNY and CDR2 SVGAGI come from the germline V gene (reference sequence). J lost 4 bases, V lost 5 bases, and 8 bases had no gene match. CDR3 size: 14 residues. This CDR3 reads CASSVWTREYEQYF. The CDR3 region has the DNA TGTGCCAGCAGTGTTTGGACTAGAGAGTACGAGCAGTACTTC.

J is TRBJ2-3 and V is TRBV4-3; D is uncertain. The germline gives CDR1 LGHNA, CDR2 YSLEER. With 4 bases removed from V and 5 bases from J, the gap between germline ends came to 10 bases. CDR3 length: 13 amino acids. For the CDR3, the DNA is TGCGCCAGCAGCCCCCGGAAAGGAGATACGCAGTATTTT. It translates to CASSPRKGDTQYF.

Only a few counts were recorded for this clone. This rearrangement joins TRBV11-2 to TRBJ2-7, with 9 bases aligning to TRBD1. CDR3 size: 15 residues. The germline V gene has CDR1 SGHAT and CDR2 FQNNGV. Germline trimming cut 5 bases from V and 3 bases from J; bases unmatched to any gene: 8. This CDR3 reads CASSTSGTGLYEQYF. DNA for the CDR3: TGTGCCAGCAGCACTTCCGGGACAGGGCTCTACGAGCAGTACTTC.

This clone was recorded a few times. The chain has TRBV6-6 and TRBJ2-2, with D tentatively TRBD2 (6 bases). Germline V gene lookup returns CDR1 MNHNY and CDR2 SVGAGI (reference sequence). This CDR3 contains 15 residues. The ends were cut back, 5 bases at V and 0 bases at J, with 10 bases in the middle. The CDR3 nucleotides read TGTGCCAGCAGTCGTAGCGGAACGAACACCGGGGAGCTGTTTTTT. Protein: CASSRSGTNTGELFF.

This clone has just a few counts. The V gene is TRBV19, the J gene TRBJ1-2; 11 bases are shared with TRBD1. The CDR3 covers 14 residues. Germline V gene lookup returns CDR1 LNHDA and CDR2 SQIVND (reference sequence). V gave up 8 bases and J gave up 7 bases; unmatched junction bases: 9. CDR3 loop: CASRPGQGVRGYTF. CDR3 sequence (DNA): TGTGCCAGTCGTCCGGGACAGGGGGTTCGTGGCTACACCTTC.

This clone was picked up a small number of times. The rearrangement uses TRBV5-4 and TRBJ2-1; 11 bases match TRBD2. The CDR3 extends over 15 amino acids. Germline loops: CDR1 SGHNT, CDR2 YYREEE (reference sequence). Trimming cost V 3 bases and J 5 bases; bases outside gene matches: 4. CDR3 in amino acids: CASSWEGLADNEQFF. CDR3 nucleotides: TGTGCCAGCAGCTGGGAGGGACTAGCGGACAATGAGCAGTTCTTC. Using reference TRBV5-4 and TRBJ2-1 for the parts outside the CDR3, the full variable domain is ETGVTQSPTHLIKTRGQQVTLRCSSQSGHNTVSWYQQALGQGPQFIFQYYREEENGRGNFPPRFSGLQFPNYSSELNVNALELDDSALYLCASSWEGLADNEQFFGPGTRLTVL.